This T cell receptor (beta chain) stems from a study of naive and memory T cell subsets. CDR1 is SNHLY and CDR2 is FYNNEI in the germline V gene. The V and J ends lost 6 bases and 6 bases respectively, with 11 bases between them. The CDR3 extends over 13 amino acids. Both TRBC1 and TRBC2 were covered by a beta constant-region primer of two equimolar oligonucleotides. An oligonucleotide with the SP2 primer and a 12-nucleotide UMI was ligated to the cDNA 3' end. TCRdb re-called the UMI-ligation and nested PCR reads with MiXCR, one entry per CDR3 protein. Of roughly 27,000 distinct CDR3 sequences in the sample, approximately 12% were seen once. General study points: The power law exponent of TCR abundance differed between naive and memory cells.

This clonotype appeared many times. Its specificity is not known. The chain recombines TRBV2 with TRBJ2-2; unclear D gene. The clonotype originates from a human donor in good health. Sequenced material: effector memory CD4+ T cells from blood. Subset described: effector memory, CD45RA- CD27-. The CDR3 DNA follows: TGTGCCAGCAGGAAGACTGAGCCCGGGGAGCTGTTTTTT. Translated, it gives CASRKTEPGELFF. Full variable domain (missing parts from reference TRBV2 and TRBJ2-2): EPEVTQTPSHQVTQMGQEVILRCVPISNHLYFYWYRQILGQKVEFLVSFYNNEISEKSEIFDDQFSVERPDGSNFTLKIRSTKLEDSAMYFCASRKTEPGELFFGEGSRLTVL.